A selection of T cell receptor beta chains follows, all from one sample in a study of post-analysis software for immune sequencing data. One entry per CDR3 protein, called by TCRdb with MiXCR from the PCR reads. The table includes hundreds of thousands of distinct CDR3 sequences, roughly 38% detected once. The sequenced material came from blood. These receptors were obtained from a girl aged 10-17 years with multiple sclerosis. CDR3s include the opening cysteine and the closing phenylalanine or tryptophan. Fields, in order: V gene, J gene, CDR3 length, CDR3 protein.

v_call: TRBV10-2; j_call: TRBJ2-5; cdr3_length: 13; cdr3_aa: CASSESDKETQYF
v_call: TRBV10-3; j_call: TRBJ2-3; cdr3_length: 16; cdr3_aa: CAISETLAGSTDTQYF
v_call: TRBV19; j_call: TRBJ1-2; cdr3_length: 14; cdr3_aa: CASIAGQRSSGYTF
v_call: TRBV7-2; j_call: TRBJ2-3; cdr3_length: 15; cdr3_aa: CASSLGGQHTDTQYF
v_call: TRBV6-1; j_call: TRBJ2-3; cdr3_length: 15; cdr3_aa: CASRIQAASTDTQYF
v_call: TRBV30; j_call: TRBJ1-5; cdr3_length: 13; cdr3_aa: CAWSPGGAEPQHF
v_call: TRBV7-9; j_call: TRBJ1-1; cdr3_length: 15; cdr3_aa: CASSLLRGRDTEAFF
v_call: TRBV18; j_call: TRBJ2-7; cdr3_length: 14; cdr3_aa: CASSRGQGGNEQYF
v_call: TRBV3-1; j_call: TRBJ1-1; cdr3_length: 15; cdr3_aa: CASSPRTGLNTEAFF
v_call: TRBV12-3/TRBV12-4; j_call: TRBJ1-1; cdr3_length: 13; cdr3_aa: CASSLLAGTEAFF
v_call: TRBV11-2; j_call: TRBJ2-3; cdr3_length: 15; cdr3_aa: CASSLFAGGTDTQYF
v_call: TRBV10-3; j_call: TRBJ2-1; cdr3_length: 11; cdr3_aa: CAIRGVGEQFF
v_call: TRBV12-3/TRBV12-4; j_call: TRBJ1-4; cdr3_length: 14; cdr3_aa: CASSRGSTNGKLFF
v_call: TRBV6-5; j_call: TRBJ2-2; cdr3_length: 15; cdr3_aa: CASSYWGIDTGELFF
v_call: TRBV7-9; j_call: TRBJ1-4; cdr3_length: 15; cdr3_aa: CAGSSLEGYNEKLFF
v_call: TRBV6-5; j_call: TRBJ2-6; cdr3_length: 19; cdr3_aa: CASSYSPPGTGSGANVLTF
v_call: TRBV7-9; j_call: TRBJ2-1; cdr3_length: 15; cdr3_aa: CASRGGEGQGNEQFF
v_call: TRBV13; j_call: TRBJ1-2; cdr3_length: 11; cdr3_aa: CASSLVGRYTF
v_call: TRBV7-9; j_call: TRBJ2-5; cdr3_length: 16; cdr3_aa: CASSVILQGYQETQYF
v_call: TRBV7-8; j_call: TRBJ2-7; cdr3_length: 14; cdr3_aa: CASSQRVGVGEQYF
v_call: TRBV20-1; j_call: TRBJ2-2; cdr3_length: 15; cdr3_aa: CSANTPGFYTGELFF
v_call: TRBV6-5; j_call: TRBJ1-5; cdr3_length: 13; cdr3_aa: CASSNDRDQPQHF
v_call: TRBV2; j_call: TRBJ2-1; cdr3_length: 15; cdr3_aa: CASSETRGVHNEQFF
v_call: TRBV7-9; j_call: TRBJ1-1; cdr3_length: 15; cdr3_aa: CASRIPRGGATEAFF
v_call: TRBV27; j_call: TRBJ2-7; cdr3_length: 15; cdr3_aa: CASSLKFDATYEQYF
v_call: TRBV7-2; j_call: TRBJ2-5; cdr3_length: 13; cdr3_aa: CASSLSELQTQYF
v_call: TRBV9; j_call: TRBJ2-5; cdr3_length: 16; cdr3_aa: CASSVPSTSGSETQYF
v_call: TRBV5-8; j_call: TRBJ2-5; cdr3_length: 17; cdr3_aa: CASSSPGTSGGSGTQYF
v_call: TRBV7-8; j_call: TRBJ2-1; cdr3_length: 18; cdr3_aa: CASTTQLVGTGSYNEQFF
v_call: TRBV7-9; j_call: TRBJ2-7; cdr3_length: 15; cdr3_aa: CASSLDGEESYEQYF
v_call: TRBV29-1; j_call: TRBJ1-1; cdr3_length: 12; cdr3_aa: CSVASGEAEAFF
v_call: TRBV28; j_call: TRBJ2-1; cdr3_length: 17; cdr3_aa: CASSGGTSGGARNEQFF
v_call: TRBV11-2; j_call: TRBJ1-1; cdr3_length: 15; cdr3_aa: CASSLMATWNTEAFF
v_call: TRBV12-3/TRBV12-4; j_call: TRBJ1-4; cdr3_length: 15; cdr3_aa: CASSRNFRQGEKLFF
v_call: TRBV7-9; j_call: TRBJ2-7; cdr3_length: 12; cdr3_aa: CASSFGTYEQYF
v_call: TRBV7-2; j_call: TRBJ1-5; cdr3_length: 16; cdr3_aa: CASSLNGGISNQPQHF
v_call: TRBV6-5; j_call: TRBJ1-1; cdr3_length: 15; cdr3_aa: CASSYSGTDTTEAFF
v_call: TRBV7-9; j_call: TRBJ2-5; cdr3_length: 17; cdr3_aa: CASSGDMGRGIQETQYF
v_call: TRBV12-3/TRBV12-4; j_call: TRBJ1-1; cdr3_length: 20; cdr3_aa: CASSLVLRGVHITLNTEAFF
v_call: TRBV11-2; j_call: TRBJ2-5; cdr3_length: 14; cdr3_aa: CASSRGTAKETQYF
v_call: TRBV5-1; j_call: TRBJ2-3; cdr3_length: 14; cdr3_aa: CASSSGLRADTQYF
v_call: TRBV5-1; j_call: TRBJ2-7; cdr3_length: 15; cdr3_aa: CASSFLPGPDYEQYF
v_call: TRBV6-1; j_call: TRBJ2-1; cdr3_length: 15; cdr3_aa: CASSVKGSSYNEQFF
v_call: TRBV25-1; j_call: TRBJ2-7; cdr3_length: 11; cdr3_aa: CASSEYNEQYF
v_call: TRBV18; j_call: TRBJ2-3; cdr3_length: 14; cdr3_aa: CASSPSSYTDTQYF
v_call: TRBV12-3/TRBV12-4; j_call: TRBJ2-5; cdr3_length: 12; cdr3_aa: CASSSPQETQYF
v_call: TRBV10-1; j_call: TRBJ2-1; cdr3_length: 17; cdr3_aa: CASSESTPQGAYNEQFF
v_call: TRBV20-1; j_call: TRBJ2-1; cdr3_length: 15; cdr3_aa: CSASRPGGHNNEQFF